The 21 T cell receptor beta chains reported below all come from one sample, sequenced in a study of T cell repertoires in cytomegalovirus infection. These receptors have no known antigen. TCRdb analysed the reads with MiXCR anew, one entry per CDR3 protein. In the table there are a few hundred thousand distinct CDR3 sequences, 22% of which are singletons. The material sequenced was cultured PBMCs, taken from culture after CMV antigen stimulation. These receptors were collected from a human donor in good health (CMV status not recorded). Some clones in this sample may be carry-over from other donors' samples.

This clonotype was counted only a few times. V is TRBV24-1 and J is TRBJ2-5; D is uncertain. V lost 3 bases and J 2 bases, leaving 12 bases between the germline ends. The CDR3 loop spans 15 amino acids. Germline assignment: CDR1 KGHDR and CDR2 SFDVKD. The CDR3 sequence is CATSDPRRQQETQYF. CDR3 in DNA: TGTGCCACCAGTGATCCACGACGGCAACAAGAGACCCAGTACTTC.

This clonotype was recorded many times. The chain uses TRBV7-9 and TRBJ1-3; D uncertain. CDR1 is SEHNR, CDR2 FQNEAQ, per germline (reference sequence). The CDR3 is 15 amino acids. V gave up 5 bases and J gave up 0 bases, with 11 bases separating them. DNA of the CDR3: TGTGCCAGCAGCCTAATATTAGCCTCTGGAAACACCATATATTTT. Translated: CASSLILASGNTIYF.

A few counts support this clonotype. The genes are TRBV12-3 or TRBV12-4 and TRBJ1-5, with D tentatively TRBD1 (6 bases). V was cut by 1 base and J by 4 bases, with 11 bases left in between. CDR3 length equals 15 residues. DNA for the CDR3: TGTGCCAGCAGTTTAGGCACAGGGAGGAATCAGCCCCAGCATTTT. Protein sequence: CASSLGTGRNQPQHF.

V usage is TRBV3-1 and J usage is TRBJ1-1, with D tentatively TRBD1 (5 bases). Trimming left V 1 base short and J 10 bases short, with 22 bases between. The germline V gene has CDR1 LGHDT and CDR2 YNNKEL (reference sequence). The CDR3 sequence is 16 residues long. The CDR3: CASSQALVRQGFPAFF. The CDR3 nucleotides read TGTGCCAGCAGCCAAGCGTTAGTGCGGCAGGGATTCCCAGCTTTCTTT.

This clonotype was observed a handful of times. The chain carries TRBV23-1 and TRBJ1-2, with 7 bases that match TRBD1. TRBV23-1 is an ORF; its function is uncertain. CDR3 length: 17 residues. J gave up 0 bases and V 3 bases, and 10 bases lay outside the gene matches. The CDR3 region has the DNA TGCGCCAGCAGTCACTCCGGGACAGAAACCGCTAACTATGGCTACACCTTC. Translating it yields CASSHSGTETANYGYTF.

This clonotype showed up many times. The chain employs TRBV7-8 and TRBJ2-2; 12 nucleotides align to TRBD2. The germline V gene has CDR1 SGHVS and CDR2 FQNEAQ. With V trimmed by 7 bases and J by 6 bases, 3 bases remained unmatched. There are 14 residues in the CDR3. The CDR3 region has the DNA TGTGCCAGCACTAGACTAGCGGGAGCCGGGGAGCTGTTTTTT. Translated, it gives CASTRLAGAGELFF.

The CDR3: CATSRGENSYEQYV. The CDR3, as DNA: TGTGCCACCAGCAGAGGGGAAAACTCCTACGAGCAGTACGTC. V is TRBV15 and J is TRBJ2-7; D is ambiguous. This CDR3 contains 14 residues. The ends were cut back, 1 base at V and 0 bases at J, with 7 bases in the middle. Germline assignment: CDR1 LNHNV and CDR2 YYDKDF (reference sequence).

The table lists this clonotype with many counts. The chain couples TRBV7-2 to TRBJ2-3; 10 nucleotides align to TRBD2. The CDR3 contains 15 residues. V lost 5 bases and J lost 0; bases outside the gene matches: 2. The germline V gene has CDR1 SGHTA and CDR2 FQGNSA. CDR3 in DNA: TGTGCCAGCAGCCTGACTAGCGGGAGCACAGATACGCAGTATTTT. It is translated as CASSLTSGSTDTQYF.

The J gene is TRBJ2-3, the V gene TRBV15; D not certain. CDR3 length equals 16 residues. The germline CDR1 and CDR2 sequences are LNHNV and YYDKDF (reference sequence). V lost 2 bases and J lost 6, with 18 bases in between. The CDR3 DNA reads TGTGCCACCAGCAGAAACCCAGGCACCCTGGCCGATACGCAGTATTTT. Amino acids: CATSRNPGTLADTQYF.

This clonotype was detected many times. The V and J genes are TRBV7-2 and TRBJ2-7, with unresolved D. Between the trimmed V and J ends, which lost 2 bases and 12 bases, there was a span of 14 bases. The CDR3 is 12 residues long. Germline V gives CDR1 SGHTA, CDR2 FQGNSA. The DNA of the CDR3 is TGTGCCAGCAGCTTAATGGGCGGTAGACGGTACTTC. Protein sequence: CASSLMGGRRYF.

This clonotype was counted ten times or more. The chain's CDR3 is CASTQDGRWTPGTQYF. In DNA form, the CDR3 reads TGTGCCAGTACCCAGGACGGCCGATGGACTCCCGGGACCCAGTACTTC. The rearrangement joins TRBV19 to TRBJ2-5; D is possibly TRBD2 (5 bases). Deletions cut 7 bases from V and 7 bases from J, with 25 bases between. This CDR3 has 16 amino acids. Germline CDR1 LNHDA, CDR2 SQIVND (reference sequence).

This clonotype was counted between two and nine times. CDR3 loop: CASSLWIRETGTDSPLHF. CDR3 bases: TGTGCCAGCAGCTTGTGGATCCGGGAAACAGGCACGGATTCACCCCTCCACTTT. The V call is TRBV7-9, the J call TRBJ1-6, with D maybe TRBD1 (5 bases). V lost 3 bases, J lost 8 bases, and 23 bases lay in between. This CDR3 spans 18 amino acids. Germline V gene data show CDR1 as SEHNR and CDR2 as FQNEAQ (reference sequence).

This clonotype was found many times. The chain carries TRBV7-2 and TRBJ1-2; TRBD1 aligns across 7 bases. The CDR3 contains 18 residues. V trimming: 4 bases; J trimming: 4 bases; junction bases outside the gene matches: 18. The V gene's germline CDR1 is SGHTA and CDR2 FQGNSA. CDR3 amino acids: CASSSTIGGQRGTYGYTF. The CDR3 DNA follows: TGTGCCAGCAGCTCAACCATTGGGGGACAGAGGGGGACCTATGGCTACACCTTC.

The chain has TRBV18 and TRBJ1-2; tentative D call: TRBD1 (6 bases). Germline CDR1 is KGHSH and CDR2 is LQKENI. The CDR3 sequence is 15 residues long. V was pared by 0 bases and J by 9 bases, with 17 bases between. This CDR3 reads CASSPPSGESPSYTF. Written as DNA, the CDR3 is TGTGCCAGCTCACCACCGTCAGGGGAGTCCCCAAGCTACACCTTC.

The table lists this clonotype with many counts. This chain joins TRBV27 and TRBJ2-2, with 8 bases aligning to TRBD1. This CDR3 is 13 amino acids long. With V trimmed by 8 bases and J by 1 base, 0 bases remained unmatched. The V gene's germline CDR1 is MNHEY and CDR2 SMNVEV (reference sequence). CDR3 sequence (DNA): TGTGCCAGCGGACAGGGGAACACCGGGGAGCTGTTTTTT. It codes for CASGQGNTGELFF.

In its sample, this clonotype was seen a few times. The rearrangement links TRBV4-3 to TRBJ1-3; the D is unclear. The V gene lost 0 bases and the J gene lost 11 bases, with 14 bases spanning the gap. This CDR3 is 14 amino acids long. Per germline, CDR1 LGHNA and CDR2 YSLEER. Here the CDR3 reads CASSQDILWEPIYF. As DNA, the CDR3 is TGCGCCAGCAGCCAAGATATATTATGGGAACCCATATATTTT.

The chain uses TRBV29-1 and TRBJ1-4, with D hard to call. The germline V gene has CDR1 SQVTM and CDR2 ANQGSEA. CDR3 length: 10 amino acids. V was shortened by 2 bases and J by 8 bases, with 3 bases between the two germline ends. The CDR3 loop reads CSVETEKLFF. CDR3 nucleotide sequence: TGCAGCGTTGAAACAGAAAAACTGTTTTTT.

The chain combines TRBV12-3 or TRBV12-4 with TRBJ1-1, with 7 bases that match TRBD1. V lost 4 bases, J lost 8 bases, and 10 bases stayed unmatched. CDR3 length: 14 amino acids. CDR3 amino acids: CASSSQGGDGEAFF. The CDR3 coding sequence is TGTGCCAGCAGTTCTCAGGGGGGAGACGGGGAAGCTTTCTTT.

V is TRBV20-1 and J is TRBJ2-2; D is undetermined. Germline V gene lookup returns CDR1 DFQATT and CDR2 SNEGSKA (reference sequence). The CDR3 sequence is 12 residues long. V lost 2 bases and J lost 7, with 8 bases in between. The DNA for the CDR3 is TGCAGTGCTAGACGGACGGGCGGGGAGCTGTTTTTT. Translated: CSARRTGGELFF.

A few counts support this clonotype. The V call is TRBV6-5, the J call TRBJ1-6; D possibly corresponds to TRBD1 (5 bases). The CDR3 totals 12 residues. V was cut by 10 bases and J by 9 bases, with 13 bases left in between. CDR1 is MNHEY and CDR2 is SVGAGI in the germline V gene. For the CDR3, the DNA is TGTGCCACCGGGACCCTTGGTTCACCCCTCCACTTT. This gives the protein CATGTLGSPLHF.

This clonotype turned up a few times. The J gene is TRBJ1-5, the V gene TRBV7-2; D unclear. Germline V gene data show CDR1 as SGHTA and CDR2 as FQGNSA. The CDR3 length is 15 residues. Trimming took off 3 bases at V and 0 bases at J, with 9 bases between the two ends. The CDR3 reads CASSLSDGSNQPQHF. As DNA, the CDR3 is TGTGCCAGCAGCTTGTCGGACGGTAGCAATCAGCCCCAGCATTTT.